The 10 T cell receptor beta chains given below trace back to one sample, sequenced in a study of shared clonotypes between healthy human individuals. The data were produced by immunoSEQ multiplex PCR, yet TCRdb's version contains in-frame clones alone and is incomplete. The data contain 2 million to 3 million clones, approximately 93% of them singletons. The sample comprised naive CD4+ T cells from PBMCs. This sample's subset: CD45RA+ positively selected. These receptors all come from a man aged 18 to 30 in good health. Some clones in this sample may be carry-over from other donors' samples.

The gene calls are TRBV6-6 and TRBJ1-2; 10 positions match TRBD1. CDR3 length: 15 amino acids. Per germline, CDR1 MNHNY and CDR2 SVGAGI (reference sequence). Unmatched junction bases numbered 2, after V lost 1 base and J lost 3 bases. The CDR3 bases are TGTGCCAGCAGTTACTGGGGACAGGGGTACTATGGCTACACCTTC. Its translation: CASSYWGQGYYGYTF.

The CDR3 DNA is TGTGCCAGCAGCTTATTCGGGACAGGGTACACTGAAGCTTTCTTT. Translating gives CASSLFGTGYTEAFF. This chain joins TRBV7-3 and TRBJ1-1; 9 nucleotides match TRBD1. The length of the CDR3 is 15 residues. The germline CDR1 and CDR2 sequences are SGHTA and FQGTGA. V shed 2 bases and J 3 bases; nucleotides not matched to a gene: 4.

The genes are TRBV6-1 and TRBJ2-1; D remains unclear. V was shortened by 2 bases and J by 3 bases, with 8 bases between the two germline ends. The CDR3 sequence is 14 residues long. Per the germline V gene, CDR1 is MNHNS and CDR2 is SASEGT. CDR3 nucleotide sequence: TGTGCCAGCAGTGAAAGGGCTCTCTACAATGAGCAGTTCTTC. Translation gives CASSERALYNEQFF.

The genes are TRBV7-9 and TRBJ2-7; TRBD2 agrees at 10 bases. Germline-derived CDR1 and CDR2 are SEHNR and FQNEAQ (reference sequence). The trim removed 2 bases at V and 6 bases at J, leaving 7 bases unmatched. The CDR3 runs to 15 residues. The CDR3 loop reads CASSLLAGAAGEQYF. CDR3 coding DNA: TGTGCCAGCAGCTTACTAGCGGGAGCGGCCGGCGAGCAGTACTTC.

CDR3 DNA sequence: TGTGCCAGCCGAGGGGGGGGCGAGGCTCCCTACGAGCAGTACTTC. Its translation is CASRGGGEAPYEQYF. The rearrangement uses TRBV5-4 and TRBJ2-7, with D perhaps TRBD2 (7 bases). Germline lookup yields CDR1 SGHNT and CDR2 YYREEE (reference sequence). Trimming left V 7 bases short and J 2 bases short, with 19 bases between. The CDR3 spans 15 residues. The full variable domain, with the rest looked up from reference TRBV5-4 and TRBJ2-7, is ETGVTQSPTHLIKTRGQQVTLRCSSQSGHNTVSWYQQALGQGPQFIFQYYREEENGRGNFPPRFSGLQFPNYSSELNVNALELDDSALYLCASRGGGEAPYEQYFGPGTRLTVT.

The chain employs TRBV28 and TRBJ2-3; D call uncertain. CDR3 length: 13 amino acids. The germline gives CDR1 MDHEN, CDR2 SYDVKM. Trimming took 3 bases from V and 2 from J, leaving 6 bases between them. DNA for the CDR3: TGTGCCAGCAGTTTTACAACCACAGATACGCAGTATTTT. Protein product: CASSFTTTDTQYF.

The count of this clone is one. This chain uses TRBV29-1 with TRBJ2-1; TRBD2 aligns across 7 bases. CDR1 is SQVTM and CDR2 is ANQGSEA in the germline V gene. V dropped 6 bases and J dropped 9; count of bases not matched to a gene: 14. This CDR3 has 14 residues. The CDR3, as DNA: TGCAGCGTGAGGAAGGGAGGGCCAAATAGTGAGCAGTTCTTC. This encodes CSVRKGGPNSEQFF.

The chain joins TRBV28 to TRBJ2-7, with a weak D call TRBD1 (6 bases). Germline loops: CDR1 MDHEN, CDR2 SYDVKM. There are 15 residues in the CDR3. Between the trimmed V and J ends, which lost 3 bases and 1 base, there was a span of 13 bases. The CDR3 region has the DNA TGTGCCAGCAGTTTCAAGGGACATAAGTCCTACGAGCAGTACTTC. It yields the protein CASSFKGHKSYEQYF.

The chain has TRBV7-2 and TRBJ1-5; D is ambiguous. Germline assignment: CDR1 SGHTA and CDR2 FQGNSA. The CDR3 loop spans 14 amino acids. V was cut by 5 bases and J by 3 bases, with 11 bases left in between. The CDR3 here is CASSTSRNNQPQHF. The CDR3 nucleotides are TGTGCCAGCAGCACAAGCCGGAACAATCAGCCCCAGCATTTT.

This clone was found a few times. The chain is built from TRBV4-3 and TRBJ2-1, with D hard to call. The CDR3 length is 16 residues. Germline lookup yields CDR1 LGHNA and CDR2 YSLEER. Between the trimmed V and J ends, which lost 3 bases and 0 bases, there was a span of 12 bases. The CDR3 DNA reads TGCGCCAGCAGCCAGCGGTTCCGAAGCTCCTACAATGAGCAGTTCTTC. Translation gives CASSQRFRSSYNEQFF.